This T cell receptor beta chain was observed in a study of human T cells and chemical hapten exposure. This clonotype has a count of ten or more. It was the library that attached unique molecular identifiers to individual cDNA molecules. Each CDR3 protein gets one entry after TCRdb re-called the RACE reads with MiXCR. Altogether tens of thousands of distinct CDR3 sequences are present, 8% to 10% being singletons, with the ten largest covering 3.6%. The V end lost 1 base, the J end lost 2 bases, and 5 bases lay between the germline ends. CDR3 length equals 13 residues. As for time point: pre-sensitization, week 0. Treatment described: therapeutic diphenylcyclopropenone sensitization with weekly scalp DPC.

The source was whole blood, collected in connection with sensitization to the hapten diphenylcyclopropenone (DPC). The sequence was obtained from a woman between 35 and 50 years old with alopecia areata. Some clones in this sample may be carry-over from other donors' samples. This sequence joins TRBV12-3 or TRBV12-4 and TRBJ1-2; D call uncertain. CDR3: CASSLDPNYGYTF. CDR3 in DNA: TGTGCCAGCAGTTTAGATCCGAACTATGGCTACACCTTC.